This entry features one T cell receptor (beta chain) sequence. What it recognizes is unknown. The same CDR3 is also encoded by other DNA sequences in this sample. Every single donor gave one heparinised blood draw, and these averaged about 110 mL. This sample is drawn from a study of beta chain features in type 1 diabetes. Study overall: Age, gender and cell yields were alike across patients and healthy donors.

Expressed TCRB transcripts were sequenced after all isolated RNA was converted to cDNA. The average output of naive, central memory and regulatory T cell samples was about 3.57 million reads. Clones were read by immunoSEQ multiplex PCR, and TCRdb kept only the in-frame ones, dropping some. The sample gives around 200,000 clones, roughly an eighth of which show up once; 0.62% is in the top ten. Germline CDR1 is SQVTM and CDR2 is ANQGSEA. The CDR3 covers 11 residues. V gave up 6 bases and J gave up 4 bases, with 9 bases separating them. Overall study findings and caveats: A potential influence of HLA type upon TCRB rearrangement remained unresolved herein.

The receptor was isolated from a woman younger than 30 in good health. V gene TRBV29-1 combines with J gene TRBJ1-2, with D uncertain. The sample comprised central memory CD4+ T cells from blood. CDR3 nucleotides: TGCAGCGTAGACACCGGCTATGGCTACACCTTC. Protein product: CSVDTGYGYTF.